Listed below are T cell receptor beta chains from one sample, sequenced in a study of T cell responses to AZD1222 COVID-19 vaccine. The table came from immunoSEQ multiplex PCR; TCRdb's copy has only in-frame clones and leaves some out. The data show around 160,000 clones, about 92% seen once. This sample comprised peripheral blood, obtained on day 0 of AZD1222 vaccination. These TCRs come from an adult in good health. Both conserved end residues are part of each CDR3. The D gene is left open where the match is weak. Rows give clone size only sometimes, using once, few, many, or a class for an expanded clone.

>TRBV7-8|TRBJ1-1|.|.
CASSLGEGTEAFF
TGTGCCAGCAGCTTAGGGGAGGGGACTGAAGCTTTCTTT
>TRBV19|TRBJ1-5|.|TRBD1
CASSIQTGGGQPQHF
TGTGCCAGTAGTATCCAAACAGGGGGCGGGCAGCCCCAGCATTTT
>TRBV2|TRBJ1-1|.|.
CASSSGTEAFF
TGTGCCAGTTCGTCCGGCACTGAAGCTTTCTTT
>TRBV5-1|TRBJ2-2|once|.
CASSLESSTGELFF
TGCGCCAGCAGCTTGGAGAGTTCCACCGGGGAGCTGTTTTTT
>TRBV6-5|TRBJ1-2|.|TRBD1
CGCRTGGSGSDGYTF
TGTGGCTGTCGGACAGGGGGATCGGGAAGCGATGGCTACACCTTC
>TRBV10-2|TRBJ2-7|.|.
CASSEGAPVYEQYF
TGCGCCAGCAGTGAAGGAGCCCCGGTTTACGAGCAGTACTTC
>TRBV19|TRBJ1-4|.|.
CASSPTDATNEKLFF
TGTGCCAGTAGTCCAACGGATGCAACTAATGAAAAACTGTTTTTT
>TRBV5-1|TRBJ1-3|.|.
CASSPGTGNTIYF
TGCGCCAGCAGTCCAGGGACTGGAAACACCATATATTTT
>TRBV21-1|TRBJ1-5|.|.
CASKNGTGGDHWCNQPQHF
TGTGCCAGCAAGAACGGGACAGGGGGCGACCATTGGTGCAATCAGCCCCAGCATTTT
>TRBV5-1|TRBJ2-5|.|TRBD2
CASRWASGLKGETQYF
TGCGCCAGCCGGTGGGCTAGCGGCCTAAAAGGGGAGACCCAGTACTTC
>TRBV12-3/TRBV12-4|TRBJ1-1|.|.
CASRLGPEAFF
TGTGCCAGCAGGCTCGGCCCTGAAGCTTTCTTT
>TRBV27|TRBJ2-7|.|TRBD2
CASRTGLLGGLAVYEQYF
TGTGCCAGCAGGACCGGCTTGCTGGGGGGACTAGCTGTCTACGAGCAGTACTTC
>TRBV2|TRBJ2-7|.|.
CASSEGPPGEQYF
TGTGCCAGCAGCGAGGGACCGCCTGGAGAGCAGTACTTC
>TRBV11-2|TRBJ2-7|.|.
CAAGEEISYEQYF
TGTGCCGCCGGGGAGGAAATCTCCTACGAGCAGTACTTC
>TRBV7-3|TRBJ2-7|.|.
CASSPQGMYEQYF
TGTGCCAGCAGCCCCCAGGGGATGTACGAGCAGTACTTC
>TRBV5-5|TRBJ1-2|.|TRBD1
CASSSAEGTARGYTF
TGTGCCAGCAGCTCGGCGGAAGGGACAGCTCGCGGCTACACCTTC
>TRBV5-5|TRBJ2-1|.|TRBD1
CASSLANRGLYNEQFF
TGTGCCAGCAGCTTGGCCAACAGGGGGCTATACAATGAGCAGTTCTTC
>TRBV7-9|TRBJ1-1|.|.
CASSFRDEGTEAFF
TGTGCCAGCAGCTTTAGGGACGAAGGAACTGAAGCTTTCTTT
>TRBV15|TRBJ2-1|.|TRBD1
CATSRGWTGSGNEQFF
TGTGCCACCAGCAGGGGTTGGACAGGGAGTGGCAATGAGCAGTTCTTC
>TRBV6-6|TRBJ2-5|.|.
CASSPGPETQYF
TGTGCCAGCAGTCCTGGCCCCGAGACCCAGTACTTC
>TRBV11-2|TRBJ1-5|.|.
CASSLEARAGPQHF
TGTGCCAGCAGCTTAGAGGCCAGGGCAGGCCCCCAGCATTTT
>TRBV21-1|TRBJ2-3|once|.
CATPQGRSSESTDTQYF
TGTGCCACTCCCCAGGGCAGGTCTAGCGAGAGCACAGATACGCAGTATTTT
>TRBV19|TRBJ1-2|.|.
CAIYSPGRWDYGYTF
TGTGCCATTTATTCCCCCGGCAGGTGGGACTATGGCTACACCTTC
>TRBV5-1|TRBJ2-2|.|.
CASSFETGSTGELFF
TGCGCCAGCAGCTTTGAAACAGGATCCACCGGGGAGCTGTTTTTT
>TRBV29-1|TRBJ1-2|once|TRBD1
CSVGSGQGARGYTF
TGCAGCGTTGGCTCGGGACAGGGGGCACGTGGCTACACCTTC
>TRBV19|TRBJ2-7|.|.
CASSISPARTYEQYF
TGTGCCAGTAGTATCTCTCCAGCGCGTACCTACGAGCAGTACTTC
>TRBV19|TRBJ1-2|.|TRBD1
CASSFRQGAYGYTF
TGTGCCAGTAGTTTCCGACAGGGGGCCTATGGCTACACCTTC
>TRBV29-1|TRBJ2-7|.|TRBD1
CSVELGQGTVQYF
TGCAGCGTTGAACTGGGACAGGGGACAGTCCAGTACTTC
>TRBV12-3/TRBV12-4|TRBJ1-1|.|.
CASSRQPDEAFF
TGTGCCAGCAGTCGACAGCCAGATGAAGCTTTCTTT